This T cell receptor beta chain derives from a study of T cells in Graves' hyperthyroidism and ophthalmopathy. Study background: Blood was drawn when the patient was first diagnosed and still untreated.

A single count supports this clonotype. The antigen is unknown. Study-wide points: Blood held most thyroid clonotypes expanded above 0.001 frequency.

Patients showing uncontrolled infection, other autoimmune disease, pregnancy or lactation were ineligible. From RNA transcripts, TCR beta CDR3 regions were amplified. The primer set for the first-round RT-PCR of the TCR CDR3 was HTBI. One entry per CDR3 protein results from TCRdb running MiXCR on the multiplex PCR reads. This table has about 350,000 distinct CDR3 sequences, 15% to 20% appearing once. Material: blood. The receptor comes from a woman younger than 35 with Graves' hyperthyroidism.

This CDR3 is CASSLGGSNTEAFF. In nucleotides, the CDR3 is TGTGCCAGCAGCCTAGGAGGTAGCAACACTGAAGCTTTCTTT. This chain connects TRBV7-2 to TRBJ1-1; no firm D call. The CDR3 runs 14 residues. The germline gives CDR1 SGHTA, CDR2 FQGNSA. Trimming took 5 bases from V and 2 from J, leaving 12 bases between them.